These 30 T cell receptor beta chains were sequenced from one sample in a study of graft-versus-host responses after intestinal transplantation. Sequencing used immunoSEQ multiplex PCR; TCRdb keeps in-frame clones, though not all of them. This table has approximately 89,000 clones, 75% to 95% appearing once. Sequenced material: PBMCs, taken around 68 weeks after intestinal transplant. Source of these receptors: a human patient who received an intestinal transplant, so some T cells may come from the graft donor.

J is TRBJ1-2 and V is TRBV18, with a weak D call TRBD1 (5 bases). V was shortened by 6 bases and J by 2 bases, with 10 bases between the two germline ends. CDR1 KGHSH and CDR2 LQKENI come from the germline V gene. There are 13 residues in the CDR3. DNA of the CDR3: TGTGCCAGCTCTGGGACCGTGAACTATGGCTACACCTTC. This sequence encodes CASSGTVNYGYTF.

This chain uses TRBV15 with TRBJ2-7; 9 nucleotides align to TRBD2. The germline CDR1 and CDR2 sequences are LNHNV and YYDKDF (reference sequence). J gave up 2 bases and V 5 bases, and 7 bases lay outside the gene matches. There are 15 residues in the CDR3. CDR3 sequence (DNA): TGTGCCACCAGCCCCAGGGCTAGCGGGGCCTACGAGCAGTACTTC. Translating it yields CATSPRASGAYEQYF.

This sequence joins TRBV5-6 and TRBJ1-5, with D perhaps matching TRBD1 (6 bases). V dropped 2 bases and J dropped 9 bases, with 21 bases sitting between them. The CDR3 runs to 16 residues. Germline V gives CDR1 SGHDT, CDR2 YYEEEE. The CDR3 loop is CASSFSQGSPVGPQHF. The CDR3 bases are TGTGCCAGCAGCTTTTCGCAGGGGAGCCCCGTGGGGCCCCAGCATTTT.

The V and J genes are TRBV6-1 and TRBJ2-5; D not resolved. The tail of the sequence fits TRBJ2-7 better, so the J call may be wrong. CDR3 length equals 13 residues. From germline, CDR1 is MNHNS and CDR2 SASEGT. CDR3 in DNA: TGTGCCAGCAGTGAGTCCTACCCTAACGAGCAGTACTTC. This translates into CASSESYPNEQYF.

This chain connects TRBV5-1 to TRBJ2-2, with no clear D. The V gene lost 1 base and the J gene lost 4 bases, with 14 bases spanning the gap. The germline CDR1 and CDR2 sequences are SGHRS and YFSETQ. The CDR3 is 16 residues long. The CDR3 DNA is TGCGCCAGCAGCTTGCTGACACCCTCGGGCACCGGGGAGCTGTTTTTT. Its translation: CASSLLTPSGTGELFF.

The J gene is TRBJ2-3, the V gene TRBV4-1; 7 nucleotides align to TRBD2. With V trimmed by 6 bases and J by 5 bases, 5 bases remained unmatched. CDR3 length equals 13 residues. Germline V gene lookup returns CDR1 MGHRA and CDR2 YSYEKL. CDR3 nucleotides: TGCGCCAGCAGGCGGGCGGGGGTAGATACGCAGTATTTT. Translation: CASRRAGVDTQYF.

The chain carries TRBV6-6 and TRBJ1-2, with D perhaps matching TRBD1 (5 bases). CDR1 MNHNY and CDR2 SVGAGI come from the germline V gene (reference sequence). V gave up 2 bases and J gave up 6 bases, with 13 bases separating them. The CDR3 runs to 14 residues. CDR3 nucleotide sequence: TGTGCCAGCAGTTACAGCGGGGGTTCGGATGGCTACACCTTC. It specifies CASSYSGGSDGYTF.

The rearrangement links TRBV25-1 to TRBJ2-3, with a possible D match to TRBD1 (6 bases). Trimming pared 3 bases from V and 2 bases from J, leaving 12 bases between. CDR3 length equals 15 residues. Per germline, CDR1 MGHDK and CDR2 SYGVNS. CDR3 nucleotides: TGTGCCAGCAGTGACGTACAGGGATTCACAGATACGCAGTATTTT. Translating it yields CASSDVQGFTDTQYF.

This chain joins TRBV5-6 and TRBJ2-7; D not certain. The ends were cut back, 5 bases at V and 1 base at J, with 16 bases in the middle. Germline CDR1 reads SGHDT; CDR2 reads YYEEEE. This CDR3 region has 15 residues. The CDR3 spells CASSSRPRGSYEQYF. In DNA form, the CDR3 reads TGTGCCAGCAGTTCCCGACCCCGAGGATCCTACGAGCAGTACTTC.

This clone was recorded a few times. The rearrangement uses TRBV19 and TRBJ2-7; no clear D gene. Trimming removed 5 bases at V and 0 bases at J, with 14 bases between. Germline V gene data show CDR1 as LNHDA and CDR2 as SQIVND (reference sequence). CDR3 size: 15 residues. The CDR3 reads CASSLDPVGSYEQYF. CDR3 bases: TGTGCCAGTAGTCTGGATCCTGTGGGCTCCTACGAGCAGTACTTC.

V is TRBV6-5 and J is TRBJ1-2, with D perhaps matching TRBD1 (6 bases). Germline V gives CDR1 MNHEY, CDR2 SVGAGI. Trimming shortened V by 6 bases and J by 5 bases, and 19 bases separated the two germline ends. CDR3 length equals 15 residues. The CDR3 sequence is CASSPHKQGTYGYTF. CDR3 sequence (DNA): TGTGCCAGCAGCCCCCATAAGCAGGGGACGTATGGCTACACCTTC.

Concerning this clone itself: Different DNA sequences within this sample yield the same CDR3. This sequence joins TRBV7-9 and TRBJ2-7, with D unclear. This CDR3 is 11 amino acids long. V was cut by 6 bases and J by 2 bases, with 5 bases left in between. Germline loops: CDR1 SEHNR, CDR2 FQNEAQ (reference sequence). CDR3 DNA: TGTGCCAGCAGTTCTACCTACGAGCAGTACTTC. Its protein is CASSSTYEQYF.

The V call is TRBV6-4, the J call TRBJ2-3; 8 nucleotides line up with TRBD1. V was pared by 2 bases and J by 6 bases, with 7 bases of the junction left unmatched. Germline CDR1 reads MRHNA; CDR2 reads SNTAGT. CDR3 length: 15 residues. The CDR3 nucleotides are TGTGCCAGCAGTGACCAGGGGACAGGTGCGGATACGCAGTATTTT. Encoded protein: CASSDQGTGADTQYF.

V and J are TRBV5-3 and TRBJ1-1; D possibly corresponds to TRBD1 (5 bases). TRBV5-3 is designated an ORF whose function remains uncertain. The CDR3 loop spans 15 amino acids. V lost 0 bases, J lost 8 bases, and 17 bases lay in between. The CDR3 region has the DNA TGTGCCAGAAGCTTGGTTCGGGACCGGAGGTGGGAAGCTTTCTTT. Protein sequence: CARSLVRDRRWEAFF.

The J gene is TRBJ1-2, the V gene TRBV19; D remains unclear. The CDR3 length is 11 residues. The V and J ends lost 7 bases and 6 bases respectively, with 9 bases between them. Germline V lookup: CDR1 LNHDA, CDR2 SQIVND (reference sequence). CDR3 nucleotide sequence: TGTGCCAGTAAGGGAGCGAATGGCTACACCTTC. This codes for CASKGANGYTF. Supplemented by reference TRBV19 and TRBJ1-2, the full variable domain reads DGGITQSPKYLFRKEGQNVTLSCEQNLNHDAMYWYRQDPGQGLRLIYYSQIVNDFQKGDIAEGYSVSREKKESFPLTVTSAQKNPTAFYLCASKGANGYTFGSGTRLTVV.

The chain links TRBV27 to TRBJ1-2, with a tentative D call TRBD1 (5 bases). Germline values: CDR1 MNHEY, CDR2 SMNVEV (reference sequence). The CDR3 extends over 13 amino acids. V was pared by 3 bases and J by 8 bases, with 13 bases between. CDR3 residues: CASSLQGLNGYTF. As DNA, the CDR3 is TGTGCCAGCAGTTTGCAGGGATTGAACGGCTACACCTTC.

This clone was observed once. V is TRBV5-1 and J is TRBJ2-2, with a possible D match to TRBD1 (7 bases). V lost 4 bases to trimming and J lost 4 bases, with 11 bases between them. The germline V gene has CDR1 SGHRS and CDR2 YFSETQ. The CDR3 loop spans 14 amino acids. CDR3: CASSAGGSTGELFF. CDR3 nucleotide sequence: TGCGCCAGCAGCGCAGGGGGGTCCACCGGGGAGCTGTTTTTT.

This chain links TRBV4-2 with TRBJ2-2; the D gene is possibly TRBD2 (7 bases). Between the trimmed V and J ends, which lost 0 bases and 5 bases, there was a span of 19 bases. CDR1 is LGHNA and CDR2 is YNFKEQ in the germline V gene. The CDR3 is made up of 18 amino acids. The CDR3 region is CASSQERITGGGTGELFF. The CDR3 DNA is TGTGCCAGCAGCCAAGAAAGGATTACGGGGGGCGGGACCGGGGAGCTGTTTTTT.

J is TRBJ1-1 and V is TRBV4-1; possible D gene TRBD1, 5 bases. This CDR3 contains 17 residues. The germline CDR1 and CDR2 sequences are MGHRA and YSYEKL. V lost 2 bases, J lost 5 bases, and 21 bases lay in between. The CDR3 DNA follows: TGCGCCAGCAGCCAAAAGCCAGGGAGGAGTAGTAGGACTGAAGCTTTCTTT. It yields the protein CASSQKPGRSSRTEAFF.

The V call is TRBV6-5, the J call TRBJ2-1, with 8 bases aligning to TRBD2. This CDR3 comprises 15 residues. CDR1 is MNHEY and CDR2 is SVGAGI in the germline V gene. With V trimmed by 8 bases and J by 0 bases, 6 bases remained unmatched. The CDR3 loop reads CASSRLASSYNEQFF. The DNA of the CDR3 is TGTGCCAGCTCCCGACTAGCGAGCTCCTACAATGAGCAGTTCTTC.

V usage is TRBV6-5 and J usage is TRBJ2-7, with TRBD1 matching 7 bases. Trimming took 0 bases from V and 5 from J; bases not matched to a gene: 4. CDR3 length: 14 residues. Germline CDR1 reads MNHEY; CDR2 reads SVGAGI. CDR3 nucleotides: TGTGCCAGCAGTTACTCCTCACAGGGGAACGAGCAGTACTTC. Its protein is CASSYSSQGNEQYF.

Comments on this clone: An end of the junction does not agree with germline; a read error may underlie this. This same CDR3 is encoded by further DNA sequences in the sample. The V call is TRBV7-6, the J call TRBJ2-7; D is perhaps TRBD2 (5 bases). Germline CDR1 reads SGHVS; CDR2 reads FNYEAQ. The CDR3 is made up of 18 amino acids. CDR3 sequence: CASSPHISVTHQDYEQYF. The DNA for the CDR3 is TGTGCCAGCAGCCCCCACATATCGGTAACCCACCAAGACTACGAGCAGTATTTC.

This chain links TRBV27 with TRBJ1-3; D is uncertain. Deletions cut 0 bases from V and 1 base from J, with 4 bases between. CDR3 length: 14 amino acids. CDR1 and CDR2 from the germline V gene are MNHEY and SMNVEV (reference sequence). The CDR3 here is CASSLSGSGNTIYF. Here the CDR3 DNA reads TGTGCCAGCAGTTTATCAGGATCTGGAAACACCATATATTTT.

This clone was observed a single time. The V call is TRBV7-9, the J call TRBJ2-6; 7 bases are a match to TRBD1. Germline CDR1 SEHNR, CDR2 FQNEAQ (reference sequence). The CDR3 extends over 16 amino acids. The V gene end was trimmed by 5 bases and the J gene end by 2 bases; junction bases not matched to a gene: 6. For the CDR3, the DNA is TGTGCCAGCAGCAGAGACAGGGCTCCTGGGGCCAACGTCCTGACTTTC. It translates to CASSRDRAPGANVLTF. The entire variable domain, with the rest obtained from reference TRBV7-9 and TRBJ2-6, is as follows: DTGVSQNPRHKITKRGQNVTFRCDPISEHNRLYWYRQTLGQGPEFLTYFQNEAQLEKSRLLSDRFSAERPKGSFSTLEIQRTEQGDSAMYLCASSRDRAPGANVLTFGAGSRLTVL.

J is TRBJ2-7 and V is TRBV6-6; TRBD2 is a possible D gene (7 bases). The germline V gene has CDR1 MNHNY and CDR2 SVGAGI (reference sequence). The CDR3 runs to 14 residues. V lost 5 bases, J lost 3 bases, and 14 bases lay in between. CDR3 sequence (DNA): TGTGCCAGCAGTACTCGGGGGGCCATCTACGAGCAGTACTTC. It codes for CASSTRGAIYEQYF.

The chain has TRBV6-5 and TRBJ1-1; tentatively, D is TRBD1 (5 bases). Trimming pared 0 bases from V and 2 bases from J, leaving 13 bases between. Germline CDR1 reads MNHEY; CDR2 reads SVGAGI. The CDR3 has 16 residues. The CDR3 here is CASSYSDMGTNTEAFF. The CDR3, as DNA: TGTGCCAGCAGTTACTCGGATATGGGGACCAACACTGAAGCTTTCTTT.

The V and J genes are TRBV18 and TRBJ1-3; TRBD1 is a possible D gene (5 bases). Germline assignment: CDR1 KGHSH and CDR2 LQKENI. The CDR3 runs to 18 residues. The V end was cut by 2 bases, the J end by 1 base, with 18 bases between. The CDR3 loop reads CASSPYVRDPQSGNTIYF. As DNA, the CDR3 is TGTGCCAGCTCACCATACGTTAGGGACCCCCAGTCTGGAAACACCATATATTTT.

The J gene is TRBJ2-3, the V gene TRBV6-4, with 9 bases that match TRBD2. Germline V gene lookup returns CDR1 MRHNA and CDR2 SNTAGT. The CDR3 is made up of 16 amino acids. V gave up 3 bases and J gave up 4 bases; unmatched junction bases: 8. In nucleotides, the CDR3 is TGTGCCAGCAGTGAGGATCTGCGGGGGGGCTCAGATACGCAGTATTTT. Translation: CASSEDLRGGSDTQYF.

This rearrangement joins TRBV6-1 to TRBJ1-1; D gene ambiguous. Trimming stripped 4 bases from V and 0 bases from J, with 9 bases between. The CDR3 runs 14 residues. From germline, CDR1 is MNHNS and CDR2 SASEGT. CDR3: CASSVQALNTEAFF. DNA for the CDR3: TGTGCCAGCAGTGTCCAGGCCCTGAACACTGAAGCTTTCTTT.

This rearrangement joins TRBV6-4 to TRBJ1-1; D unclear. This CDR3 comprises 13 residues. The germline gives CDR1 MRHNA, CDR2 SNTAGT. V was cut by 1 base and J by 7 bases, with 10 bases left in between. In DNA form, the CDR3 reads TGTGCCAGCAGTGACTATTACGGGGATGAAGCTTTCTTT. Protein sequence: CASSDYYGDEAFF.